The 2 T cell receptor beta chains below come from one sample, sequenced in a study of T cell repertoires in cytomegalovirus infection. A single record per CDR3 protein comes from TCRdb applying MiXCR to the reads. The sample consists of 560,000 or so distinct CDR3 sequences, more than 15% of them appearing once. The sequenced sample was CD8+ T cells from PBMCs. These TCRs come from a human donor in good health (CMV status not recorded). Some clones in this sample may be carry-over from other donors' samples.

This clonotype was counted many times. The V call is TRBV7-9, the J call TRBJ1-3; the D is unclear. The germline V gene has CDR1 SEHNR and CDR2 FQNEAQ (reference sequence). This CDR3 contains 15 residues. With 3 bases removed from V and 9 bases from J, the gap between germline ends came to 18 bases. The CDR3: CASSFADEPAGTIYF. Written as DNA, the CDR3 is TGTGCCAGCAGCTTTGCGGACGAGCCTGCTGGCACCATATATTTT. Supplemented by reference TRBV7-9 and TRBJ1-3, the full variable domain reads DTGVSQNPRHKITKRGQNVTFRCDPISEHNRLYWYRQTLGQGPEFLTYFQNEAQLEKSRLLSDRFSAERPKGSFSTLEIQRTEQGDSAMYLCASSFADEPAGTIYFGEGSWLTVV.

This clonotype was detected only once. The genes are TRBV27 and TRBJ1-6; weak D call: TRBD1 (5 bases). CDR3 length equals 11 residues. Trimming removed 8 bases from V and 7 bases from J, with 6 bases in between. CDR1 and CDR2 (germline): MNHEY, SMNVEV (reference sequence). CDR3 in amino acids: CASGTNSPLHF. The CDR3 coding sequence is TGTGCCAGCGGGACGAATTCACCCCTCCACTTT.